Sequencing of this T cell receptor beta chain was carried out in a study of shared clonotypes between healthy human individuals (dated by TCRdb to 2020 to 2021). Turning to the overall study: The cohort comprised a couple of women and a few men aged 18 to 49 years. For each donor, CD4 naive and CD4 memory were each run on three plates, CD8 naive on two plates, and CD8 memory on one plate. To estimate repertoire size and how much clonotype sharing occurs between individuals, the study deeply sequenced the blood TCR repertoires of several healthy adults. To increase sequencing depth and limit assay-specific biases, TCR repertoire library preparation and sequencing were carried out by different laboratories using diverse techniques. Leukapheresis yielded between about 0.8 and 9.5 billion PBMCs per donor.

Using the deep immunoSEQ assay, TCR CDR3 regions were amplified from genomic DNA by multiplex PCR. Extracted genomic DNA from each cell subset was spread evenly across all wells of several immunoSEQ 96-well plates, with each plate serving as a replicate. For sorted subsets, about 210 ng of genomic DNA, equivalent to some 30,000 T cell genomes, went into each replicate PCR. Purified libraries were measured with a Qubit 3.0 fluorometer, size-checked on a Bioanalyzer 2100, and measured again with the KAPA Library Quantification kit. Every immunoSEQ 96-well plate was sequenced on a separate single-read 150-cycle Illumina NextSeq 550 flow cell. The authors' analysis ran thus. The immunoSEQ output contained only junctional sequences without quality scores, so filtering could not match that applied to full-length reads. Sequences were annotated with PyIR, a Python wrapper for IgBLAST v1.9, using IMGT germline references to assign V/J genes and CDR3. Any read was removed if the V/J assignment was weak (E-value above 1e-6), the CDR3 was missing, or the read contained stop codons, out-of-frame junctions, or ambiguous translated residues. V3J clonotypes were defined as sequences sharing the same inferred V gene, J gene, and CDR3 amino acid sequence. To compute the percentage overlap between repertoires, the number of shared unique clonotypes was divided by the size of the smaller repertoire. Three approaches were used to assess repertoire richness: RTK rarefaction, the Chao1 estimator, and Recon v2.1 estimates of unobserved clonotypes. For all TCRbeta clonotypes obtained by the gDNA method from a few donors, generation probabilities were computed with OLGA. The clones in this table, taken by TCRdb from immuneACCESS, are in-frame only. Not every clone is retained; where verified, under half of the shortfall comes from an unresolved V gene, and the cause of the rest is unknown. V and J calls and clone size are those listed in that table; D and trimming were worked out from the DNA. The sample contains around 510,000 clones, 90% to 97% of them found a single time. In total, the top ten clones hold about 0.06% of the sample.

Results the study describes overall, beyond this receptor: Even with the large sequencing depth, rarefaction of the sorted-subset datasets indicated that sequencing was incomplete. Sampling was restricted to blood, and TCR repertoires in tissue are likely to differ from TCR repertoires in blood. Estimated clonotype richness was generally larger for naive than for memory subsets. Clonotypes shared by all four sorted-subset donors showed higher generation probabilities than non-shared clonotypes. Sharing across a few donors was observed for 5% to 6.5% of naive CD4, 3.5% of naive CD8, over 2% of memory CD4, and around 0.4% of memory CD8 clonotypes. Pairwise subsampling indicated that sequencing depth was expected to affect the degree of clonotype sharing among donors. Because the study included only a small number of donors, the genetic and exposure-history diversity represented was limited.

Turning to this clone: The target of this receptor is not known. Per-base qualities were not stored, and no clone one base away is much larger.

From the cysteine up to the phenylalanine, the CDR3 has a length of 14 residues. Only CDR3 DNA is held: 42 bases, read in frame from base 1. The germline V gene yields SGHRS for CDR1 and YFSETQ for CDR2. V gives up 3 bases and J gives up 3 bases, and the segment between their germline ends measures 13 bases. The donors were healthy, HIV-negative adults who had no recently reported acute infections or vaccinations. Only Caucasian adults living in Nashville, Tennessee, USA were represented among the donors. Magnetic negative selection was used to enrich CD4+ T cells, after which naive cells were positively selected on CD45RA and the negative fraction became the memory subset. Blood was obtained by leukapheresis, after which PBMCs were separated by Ficoll-Histopaque density gradient centrifugation and cryopreserved in liquid nitrogen vapor phase. Analytical flow cytometry was used to check the purity and quantity of each magnetically sorted T cell population. Genomic DNA was isolated from each sorted fraction and quantified by UV absorbance on a Nanodrop 2000c.

The sequence was obtained from a woman aged 25 to 39 in good health. Rearrangement joined TRBV5-1 to TRBJ2-7; the D gene lacks a confident call. Source material: naive CD4+ T cells sorted from blood. In the paper's terms, the cell subset or site label means: CD45RA+ positively selected. The base sequence is TGCGCCAGCAGCTCGAACGTCTTTAGCTACGAGCAGTACTTC. Its translation is CASSSNVFSYEQYF.